The source of this T cell receptor (beta chain) is a study of T cell responses to AZD1222 COVID-19 vaccine. General observations from the study: Once two AZD1222 doses were given, Spike-specific TCR breadth and depth went up.

J was trimmed by 8 bases and V by 0 bases; bases with no gene match: 10. Germline V CDR1 and CDR2: SGHRS, YFSETQ. The CDR3 runs to 16 residues. Some clones are missing from TCRdb's copy, which holds only in-frame ones; the method was immunoSEQ multiplex PCR. The repertoire has 85,000 to 130,000 clones, about 93% of them found once; the top ten carry less than 5%. Note on this clone: Its antigen is unknown.

The sample was peripheral blood, taken on day 0 of AZD1222 vaccination. This TCR derives from an adult in good health. The chain carries TRBV5-1 and TRBJ1-2, with 10 bases matching TRBD1. The CDR3 sequence is CASSLEGQGFGDGYTF. Written as DNA, the CDR3 is TGCGCCAGCAGCTTGGAGGGACAGGGGTTCGGTGACGGCTACACCTTC.